The 20 T cell receptor beta chains below all came from one sample that was sequenced in a study of identical twins. Via MiXCR, TCRdb re-called the 5' RACE reads, giving one row per CDR3 protein. The data show 300,000 or so distinct CDR3 sequences, with less than 9.5% seen just once and about 7.1% held by the top ten. These data are also associated with another study on yellow fever vaccine responses in identical twins.

Sequencing input: CD8+ T cells sorted from blood. These receptors all come from a woman aged 18-29 years in good health.

This clonotype turned up a few times. V and J are TRBV7-9 and TRBJ2-7, with D possibly being TRBD1 (5 bases). Germline V gene sequence: CDR1 SEHNR, CDR2 FQNEAQ (reference sequence). The CDR3 is made up of 15 amino acids. Between the trimmed V and J ends, which lost 5 bases and 4 bases, there was a span of 18 bases. The CDR3 loop is CASSVFAGSTYEQYF. The CDR3, as DNA: TGTGCCAGCAGCGTGTTTGCAGGGTCTACATACGAGCAGTACTTC.

The CDR3 loop is CATSREDRANEQYF. CDR3 sequence (DNA): TGTGCCACCAGCAGAGAGGACAGGGCGAACGAGCAGTACTTC. This sequence joins TRBV15 and TRBJ2-7; TRBD1 matches 8 bases. V gave up 0 bases and J gave up 5 bases; unmatched junction bases: 3. The germline V gene has CDR1 LNHNV and CDR2 YYDKDF (reference sequence). The CDR3 runs to 14 residues. The full variable domain, completed using reference TRBV15 and TRBJ2-7, is DAMVIQNPRYQVTQFGKPVTLSCSQTLNHNVMYWYQQKSSQAPKLLFHYYDKDFNNEADTPDNFQSRRPNTSFCFLDIRSPGLGDTAMYLCATSREDRANEQYFGPGTRLTVT.

This clonotype was observed a handful of times. The chain uses TRBV6-2 or TRBV6-3 and TRBJ2-1; 7 bases line up with TRBD2. The CDR3 is 18 residues long. V shed 0 bases, J shed 3 bases, and the junction held 11 bases outside the gene matches. The germline CDR1 and CDR2 sequences are MNHEY and SVGEGT. The DNA for the CDR3 is TGTGCCAGCAGTTACTCGGGAGTAGGGGAGGGTCACTACAATGAGCAGTTCTTC. This encodes CASSYSGVGEGHYNEQFF.

This clonotype was counted ten times or more. The chain has TRBV27 and TRBJ2-2; D is unresolved. Germline V gene data show CDR1 as MNHEY and CDR2 as SMNVEV (reference sequence). V was cut by 3 bases and J by 0 bases, with 5 bases left in between. CDR3 length equals 14 residues. The CDR3 sequence: CASSLGTNTGELFF. Here the CDR3 DNA reads TGTGCCAGCAGTTTGGGAACGAACACCGGGGAGCTGTTTTTT.

There are a few counts of this clonotype. V gene TRBV5-1 combines with J gene TRBJ2-1; possible D gene TRBD2, 5 bases. CDR3 length equals 15 residues. Germline assignment: CDR1 SGHRS and CDR2 YFSETQ. V shed 4 bases and J shed 4 bases, with 15 bases lying between them. This CDR3 is CASSLGRGLYNEQFF. The CDR3 DNA is TGCGCCAGCAGCCTCGGACGGGGATTATACAATGAGCAGTTCTTC.

This clonotype was observed at least ten times. This rearrangement joins TRBV7-2 to TRBJ2-7, with a possible D match to TRBD2 (6 bases). Germline V lookup: CDR1 SGHTA, CDR2 FQGNSA. The CDR3 is 14 residues long. The germline V and J ends were trimmed by 2 bases and 3 bases, with 11 bases remaining between them. CDR3 nucleotide sequence: TGTGCCAGCAGCTTATGGGCGGGGCACTACGAGCAGTACTTC. It encodes CASSLWAGHYEQYF.

This clonotype has just a few counts. This chain links TRBV5-1 with TRBJ2-3; possible D gene TRBD2, 5 bases. Germline V gives CDR1 SGHRS, CDR2 YFSETQ. Trimming left V 1 base short and J 4 bases short, with 16 bases between. The CDR3 is 16 residues long. The CDR3 nucleotides read TGCGCCAGCAGCTTGTATCCGGCCCAGAGGGCAGATACGCAGTATTTT. This codes for CASSLYPAQRADTQYF.

This clonotype was seen repeatedly, ten times or more. The V and J genes are TRBV29-1 and TRBJ2-7; perhaps D is TRBD1 or TRBD2 (5 bases each). Looked up from germline, CDR1 is SQVTM and CDR2 is ANQGSEA. The CDR3 is 13 amino acids. The V and J ends lost 6 bases and 3 bases respectively, with 15 bases between them. This chain's CDR3 is CSVLDWDRYEQYF. CDR3 sequence (DNA): TGCAGCGTGCTTGATTGGGACCGCTACGAGCAGTACTTC.

This clonotype was recorded many times. The chain joins TRBV20-1 to TRBJ2-2, with D tentatively TRBD2 (5 bases). Germline values: CDR1 DFQATT, CDR2 SNEGSKA (reference sequence). The V and J ends lost 0 bases and 6 bases respectively, with 5 bases between them. This CDR3 is 12 amino acids long. The CDR3 loop reads CSARDGAGELFF. The CDR3, as DNA: TGCAGTGCTAGAGACGGGGCCGGGGAGCTGTTTTTT.

This clonotype was found many times. The J gene is TRBJ2-1, the V gene TRBV5-1; 8 bases are a match to TRBD2. From germline, CDR1 is SGHRS and CDR2 YFSETQ. CDR3 size: 17 residues. V shed 0 bases, J shed 3 bases, and the junction held 8 bases outside the gene matches. CDR3 nucleotides: TGCGCCAGCAGCTTGGGCCAGCGGGGGTACCTCTACAATGAGCAGTTCTTC. As protein: CASSLGQRGYLYNEQFF.

This clonotype occurred a few times. The chain joins TRBV12-3 or TRBV12-4 to TRBJ1-1; D not resolved. CDR3 length: 14 residues. The germline V and J ends were trimmed by 8 bases and 0 bases, with 13 bases remaining between them. Written as DNA, the CDR3 is TGTGCCAGCTCCCCGGATGGGATGAACACTGAAGCTTTCTTT. Translated: CASSPDGMNTEAFF.

This clonotype was picked up a small number of times. V and J are TRBV5-1 and TRBJ2-5; TRBD2 is a possible D gene (5 bases). Looked up from germline, CDR1 is SGHRS and CDR2 is YFSETQ. The CDR3 has 17 amino acids. V was shortened by 0 bases and J by 2 bases, with 17 bases between the two germline ends. CDR3 region: CASSLGPSGGFQETQYF. For the CDR3, the DNA is TGCGCCAGCAGCTTGGGTCCCAGCGGTGGGTTTCAAGAGACCCAGTACTTC.

Ten or more counts support this clonotype. The CDR3 region has the DNA TGCAGCGTAACCGGGACAGGGGTGAACACTGAAGCTTTCTTT. It specifies CSVTGTGVNTEAFF. The chain has TRBV29-1 and TRBJ1-1; 10 nucleotides align to TRBD1. From germline, CDR1 is SQVTM and CDR2 ANQGSEA. Germline trimming cut 6 bases from V and 0 bases from J; bases unmatched to any gene: 4. The CDR3 consists of 14 residues.

This clonotype has a handful of counts. The chain couples TRBV7-2 to TRBJ1-5; TRBD1 matches 10 bases. The CDR3 spans 14 residues. The germline V gene encodes CDR1 SGHTA and CDR2 FQGNSA. Unmatched junction bases numbered 4, after V lost 6 bases and J lost 5 bases. CDR3 sequence reads: CASSRQGAHQPQHF. CDR3 nucleotides: TGTGCCAGCAGTCGACAGGGGGCCCATCAGCCCCAGCATTTT. The full variable domain, its missing parts supplied by reference TRBV7-2 and TRBJ1-5, is GAGVSQSPSNKVTEKGKDVELRCDPISGHTALYWYRQSLGQGLEFLIYFQGNSAPDKSGLPSDRFSAERTGGSVSTLTIQRTQQEDSAVYLCASSRQGAHQPQHFGDGTRLSIL.

This clonotype has a count of ten or more. The chain is built from TRBV6-5 and TRBJ2-1; D is unclear. Looked up from germline, CDR1 is MNHEY and CDR2 is SVGAGI. This CDR3 comprises 16 residues. With 2 bases removed from V and 8 bases from J, the gap between germline ends came to 19 bases. CDR3 in DNA: TGTGCCAGCAGTTACCTGGGTGTCAACGTGGGCGATGAGCAGTTCTTC. It codes for CASSYLGVNVGDEQFF.

In its sample, this clonotype was seen a few times. CDR3 residues: CASSLPSGAHEQYF. CDR3 DNA: TGTGCCAGCAGCTTGCCCAGCGGGGCCCACGAGCAGTACTTC. V gene TRBV5-6 combines with J gene TRBJ2-7; 7 bases are a match to TRBD2. Looked up from germline, CDR1 is SGHDT and CDR2 is YYEEEE. V lost 1 base and J lost 5; bases outside the gene matches: 6. The CDR3 loop spans 14 amino acids.

This chain joins TRBV12-3 or TRBV12-4 and TRBJ1-4; 8 bases line up with TRBD1. The CDR3 has 15 residues. V shed 6 bases, J shed 4 bases, and the junction held 7 bases outside the gene matches. CDR3 loop: CASRFGTGRNEKLFF. Written as DNA, the CDR3 is TGTGCCAGCAGATTTGGGACAGGACGTAATGAAAAACTGTTTTTT.

The V gene is TRBV9, the J gene TRBJ2-1, with 8 bases that match TRBD1. After removal of 0 bases from V and 4 bases from J, the junction contained 0 bases not matched to a gene. Germline-derived CDR1 and CDR2 are SGDLS and YYNGEE. This CDR3 comprises 14 residues. The CDR3 protein is CASSVGQGYNEQFF. Here the CDR3 DNA reads TGTGCCAGCAGCGTAGGACAGGGGTACAATGAGCAGTTCTTC.

This clonotype was detected many times. The chain links TRBV12-3 or TRBV12-4 to TRBJ2-1; 8 bases are a match to TRBD2. Trimming at V came to 6 bases and at J to 6 bases, leaving 19 bases not matched to a gene. CDR3 length equals 18 residues. The CDR3 region is CASSPPGGESGGPNEQFF. DNA for the CDR3: TGTGCCAGCAGCCCACCGGGGGGGGAGTCGGGAGGGCCCAATGAGCAGTTCTTC.

The chain couples TRBV29-1 to TRBJ2-1; 7 bases are shared with TRBD1. J gave up 2 bases and V 7 bases, and 11 bases lay outside the gene matches. Germline V gene lookup returns CDR1 SQVTM and CDR2 ANQGSEA. The length of the CDR3 is 15 residues. CDR3 nucleotides: TGCAGCGCCACCGGGACAGAAAGGGCCTACAATGAGCAGTTCTTC. The encoded protein is CSATGTERAYNEQFF.